This TCR beta chain was sequenced in a study of cytomegalovirus exposure and HLA in healthy donors. In regard to this clone: Antigen specificity is unknown. One end of the junction is discordant with germline, which a read error may explain.

Germline CDR1 is SSHAT and CDR2 is FNYEAQ (reference sequence). CDR3 size: 14 residues. Findings and limits, study-wide: Segments of the TCR beta V type were, in most cases, productive about 87% or about 30% of the time in an earlier analysis. When a later analysis was performed, an Asian-associated ancestry cluster reportedly had fewer N-insertions than the roughly 700-donor mean. As a later analysis revealed, the rate of TCR association differed by HLA locus, with DRB1 most and HLA-C fewest. Reportedly, HLA-A and HLA-B alleles of most subjects were accurately predicted from TCR beta.

The PCR contained 60 Vbeta and 13 Jbeta primers. This table comes from immunoSEQ multiplex PCR, and its TCRdb copy is limited to in-frame clones, with some not included. This table holds 150,000 to 200,000 clones, roughly 78% found once. The TCR sequence derives from a woman between 40 and 50 years old in good health and CMV-seronegative. The material sequenced was PBMCs. The chain employs TRBV7-7 and TRBJ2-5; TRBD1 matches at 9 bases. The DNA for the CDR3 is TGTGCTAGCAGCCCCGACAGGGGGATGGAGACCCAGTACTTC. Encoded protein: CASSPDRGMETQYF.